The 25 T cell receptor beta chains listed next were all sequenced from one sample in a study of molecular identifiers for immune sequencing clone quantification. From the PCR reads, TCRdb called clonotypes with MiXCR, one entry per CDR3 protein. The table has under 800,000 distinct CDR3 sequences, about 25% seen once. The source material was naive CD8+ T cells from blood, with Jurkat cell RNA spiked in. Subset given: FACS-sorted CD8+CD4-CCR7+CD45RA+ naive T cells. The receptors were sampled from a human donor in good health. Some libraries in this study had Jurkat cell RNA spiked in.

This clonotype showed up just a few times. The chain employs TRBV20-1 and TRBJ1-1; D remains ambiguous. The CDR3 length is 13 residues. CDR1 is DFQATT and CDR2 is SNEGSKA in the germline V gene (reference sequence). V was trimmed by 0 bases and J by 11 bases, leaving 16 bases between them. Here the CDR3 DNA reads TGCAGTGCTAGAGAAAGGGATCACGCCGGGGCTTTCTTT. It specifies CSARERDHAGAFF.

Of note for this clonotype: This may arise from a read error, as a much more abundant clone is one base away. J is TRBJ1-4 and V is TRBV6-6; possibly TRBD1 for D (5 bases). CDR1 is MNHNY and CDR2 is SVGAGI in the germline V gene (reference sequence). This CDR3 spans 13 amino acids. Trimming took off 6 bases at V and 0 bases at J, with 5 bases between the two ends. Here the CDR3 DNA reads TGTGCCAGCAGAGGGGCAACTAATGAAAAACTGTTTTTT. Its translation: CASRGATNEKLFF.

In this sample, this clonotype turned up many times. V and J are TRBV27 and TRBJ2-2, with a tentative D call TRBD1 (6 bases). Looked up from germline, CDR1 is MNHEY and CDR2 is SMNVEV (reference sequence). Trimming took 6 bases from V and 1 from J, leaving 18 bases between them. This CDR3 is built from 17 residues. This CDR3 is CASRNVGEQGNTGELFF. The CDR3 DNA is TGTGCCAGCAGAAACGTAGGGGAACAGGGGAACACCGGGGAGCTGTTTTTT.

As concerns this clonotype: One base away lies a much larger clone, so this may be a sequencing read error. The chain recombines TRBV13 with TRBJ1-1; TRBD1 matches at 8 bases. The CDR3 length is 15 residues. Germline-derived CDR1 and CDR2 are PRHDT and FYEKMQ (reference sequence). After removal of 5 bases from V and 6 bases from J, the junction contained 11 bases not matched to a gene. This CDR3 reads CASSPDGQGRSEAFF. The DNA of the CDR3 is TGTGCCAGCAGCCCCGATGGACAGGGACGGTCTGAAGCTTTCTTT.

Only a few counts were recorded for this clonotype. The chain employs TRBV5-5 and TRBJ1-5; 11 positions agree with TRBD1. V gave up 1 base and J gave up 4 bases; unmatched junction bases: 4. The CDR3 consists of 16 residues. CDR1 and CDR2 from the germline V gene are SGHKS and YYEKEE (reference sequence). The CDR3 DNA reads TGTGCCAGCAGCTTGAGGACAGGGGGCCGGAATCAGCCCCAGCATTTT. It yields the protein CASSLRTGGRNQPQHF.

This clonotype was picked up a small number of times. A much larger clonotype is one base distant, so this may be a read error. The chain recombines TRBV5-1 with TRBJ2-7; D uncertain. The CDR3 is 13 amino acids. Germline V lookup: CDR1 SGHRS, CDR2 YFSETQ. CDR3 protein: CASSLAPTYERYF. CDR3 DNA sequence: TGCGCCAGCAGCTTGGCACCGACCTACGAGCGGTACTTC. Using reference TRBV5-1 and TRBJ2-7 for the parts outside the CDR3, the full variable domain is KAGVTQTPRYLIKTRGQQVTLSCSPISGHRSVSWYQQTPGQGLQFLFEYFSETQRNKGNFPGRFSGRQFSNSRSEMNVSTLELGDSALYLCASSLAPTYERYFGPGTRLTVT.

The V gene is TRBV27, the J gene TRBJ1-5; D call uncertain. Per the germline V gene, CDR1 is MNHEY and CDR2 is SMNVEV (reference sequence). The length of the CDR3 is 13 residues. Trimming pared 1 base from V and 5 bases from J, leaving 6 bases between. The chain's CDR3 is CASSLFVDQPQHF. In nucleotides, the CDR3 is TGTGCCAGCAGTTTATTCGTTGATCAGCCCCAGCATTTT.

As for this clonotype: A junction end diverges from the germline sequence, so it may reflect a read error. The chain joins TRBV4-3 to TRBJ2-4, with no clear D. This CDR3 has 13 amino acids. CDR1 is LGHNA, CDR2 YSLEER, per germline. DNA for the CDR3: TGCGCTAGCAGCCAAGAGCCCCAAAACCTTCAGTACTTC. Encoded protein: CASSQEPQNLQYF.

This clonotype has only a few counts. The genes are TRBV28 and TRBJ2-3; unclear D gene. The CDR3 extends over 19 amino acids. Trimming shortened V by 5 bases and J by 2 bases, and 26 bases separated the two germline ends. The germline gives CDR1 MDHEN, CDR2 SYDVKM. CDR3 protein: CASSTVRPFQTLNTDTQYF. The CDR3 DNA is TGTGCCAGCAGTACTGTTAGGCCATTCCAAACGCTTAACACAGATACGCAGTATTTT.

This clonotype was detected ten times or more. The chain links TRBV29-1 to TRBJ1-1; a weak D match, TRBD1 (5 bases). This CDR3 region has 10 residues. CDR1 is SQVTM and CDR2 is ANQGSEA in the germline V gene. Trimming took 6 bases from V and 6 from J, leaving 8 bases between them. CDR3 DNA: TGCAGCGTACAGGAGGCTGAAGCTTTCTTT. As protein: CSVQEAEAFF.

This clonotype has at least ten counts. V usage is TRBV14 and J usage is TRBJ1-5; 7 bases agree with TRBD1. The CDR3 contains 14 residues. Germline V lookup: CDR1 SGHDN, CDR2 FVKESK. The V gene end was trimmed by 8 bases and the J gene end by 7 bases; junction bases not matched to a gene: 11. CDR3 DNA: TGTGCCAGCCGAGGGGACAGAAGTCGCCAGCCCCAGCATTTT. Translating gives CASRGDRSRQPQHF.

This chain links TRBV6-5 with TRBJ2-7; TRBD2 agrees at 11 bases. There are 17 residues in the CDR3. Unmatched junction bases numbered 8, after V lost 3 bases and J lost 1 base. Germline V gives CDR1 MNHEY, CDR2 SVGAGI. In DNA form, the CDR3 reads TGTGCCAGCAGTTATGATACTAGCGGGAGCGGGTCCTACGAGCAGTACTTC. This translates into CASSYDTSGSGSYEQYF.

This clonotype was observed many times. CDR3 nucleotide sequence: TGTGCCAGCAGCCCATCAGCGGGACGTAACACCGGGGAGCTGTTTTTT. Protein sequence: CASSPSAGRNTGELFF. The chain is built from TRBV9 and TRBJ2-2, with 7 bases lining up with TRBD2. J was trimmed by 2 bases and V by 4 bases; bases with no gene match: 8. The CDR3 totals 16 residues. CDR1 and CDR2 (germline): SGDLS, YYNGEE.

Note on this clonotype: An end of the junction differs from the germline gene, which may be a read error. The CDR3 here is CSAPGLAAYEQHF. The DNA of the CDR3 is TGCAGTGCCCCGGGACTAGCGGCCTACGAGCAGCACTTC. The genes are TRBV20-1 and TRBJ2-7, with TRBD2 identical over 11 bases. Germline assignment: CDR1 DFQATT and CDR2 SNEGSKA (reference sequence). CDR3 length equals 13 residues.

V and J are TRBV5-4 and TRBJ2-5; possibly TRBD1 for D (6 bases). The CDR3 extends over 17 amino acids. Germline V gives CDR1 SGHNT, CDR2 YYREEE (reference sequence). Trimming left V 3 bases short and J 0 bases short, with 18 bases between. CDR3 DNA: TGTGCCAGCAGCTCCCCGGGAAGACAGGCGTACCAAGAGACCCAGTACTTC. It is translated as CASSSPGRQAYQETQYF.

Notes on this clonotype: A much larger clone sits a single nucleotide away, making a read error possible. This sequence joins TRBV29-1 and TRBJ2-1, with D perhaps TRBD1 (6 bases). In germline, CDR1 is SQVTM, CDR2 ANQGSEA. The CDR3 has 19 amino acids. The CDR3 loop is CSVTPTFRGTASSHNEQFF. For the CDR3, the DNA is TGCAGCGTTACGCCAACGTTCAGGGGTACAGCTAGCTCCCACAATGAGCAGTTCTTC.

In its sample, this clonotype was seen many times. The rearrangement links TRBV5-4 to TRBJ1-1; D gene uncertain. Germline V gene lookup returns CDR1 SGHNT and CDR2 YYREEE (reference sequence). This CDR3 has 12 amino acids. Deletions cut 4 bases from V and 1 base from J, with 5 bases between. Here the CDR3 DNA reads TGTGCCAGCAGCGTCCCGAACACTGAAGCTTTCTTT. Protein sequence: CASSVPNTEAFF.

In this sample, this clonotype turned up many times. The J gene is TRBJ2-3, the V gene TRBV5-5, with a weak D call TRBD2 (5 bases). The CDR3 runs 15 residues. The germline CDR1 and CDR2 sequences are SGHKS and YYEKEE (reference sequence). The V end lost 4 bases, the J end lost 2 bases, and 14 bases lay between the germline ends. The CDR3 region has the DNA TGTGCCAGCAGCACCGGGATTTCACTCACAGATACGCAGTATTTT. Translating it yields CASSTGISLTDTQYF.

This clonotype was counted a single time. It may be a read error: a sequence one base away is much more abundant. The CDR3 nucleotides are TGTGCCAGCAGCTTATGGGGGGACATGAACACTGAAGCTTTCTTT. Encoded protein: CASSLWGDMNTEAFF. The chain links TRBV7-9 to TRBJ1-1; TRBD1 might be the D (6 bases). Germline CDR1 reads SEHNR; CDR2 reads FQNEAQ (reference sequence). CDR3 length: 15 residues. Trimming took 2 bases from V and 0 from J, leaving 10 bases between them.

V usage is TRBV12-3 or TRBV12-4 and J usage is TRBJ1-1; no clear D gene. The CDR3 contains 11 residues. With 3 bases removed from V and 11 bases from J, the gap between germline ends came to 10 bases. The DNA for the CDR3 is TGTGCCAGCAGTTTTGGCCAGCCGGCTTTCTTT. This encodes CASSFGQPAFF.

The chain combines TRBV12-3 or TRBV12-4 with TRBJ2-1, with 8 bases that match TRBD2. J gave up 0 bases and V 6 bases, and 4 bases lay outside the gene matches. CDR3 size: 15 residues. CDR3 nucleotide sequence: TGTGCCAGCAGATCCGGGACTAGCTCCTACAATGAGCAGTTCTTC. Its protein is CASRSGTSSYNEQFF.

J is TRBJ2-1 and V is TRBV29-1; D may be TRBD2 (6 bases). CDR1 is SQVTM, CDR2 ANQGSEA, per germline. Trimming pared 3 bases from V and 1 base from J, leaving 10 bases between. The CDR3 is 14 residues long. As DNA, the CDR3 is TGCAGCGTTGAGACTAGTGATTCCTACAATGAGCAGTTCTTC. This translates into CSVETSDSYNEQFF.

CDR3 amino acids: CASSLSGGPGDEQYF. The CDR3 DNA reads TGTGCCAGCAGCTTATCCGGCGGTCCCGGGGACGAGCAGTACTTC. The chain combines TRBV7-6 with TRBJ2-7; possibly TRBD2 for D (5 bases). Trimming shortened V by 2 bases and J by 5 bases, and 16 bases separated the two germline ends. The CDR3 is made up of 15 amino acids. Looked up from germline, CDR1 is SGHVS and CDR2 is FNYEAQ.

This clonotype was counted ten times or more. This chain uses TRBV28 with TRBJ1-1; a weak D match, TRBD1 (5 bases). CDR1 and CDR2 (germline): MDHEN, SYDVKM. Trimming stripped 3 bases from V and 0 bases from J, with 11 bases between. This CDR3 spans 15 amino acids. The CDR3 DNA follows: TGTGCCAGCAGTTTTCGCGGGACCATGAACACTGAAGCTTTCTTT. This translates into CASSFRGTMNTEAFF.

In this sample, this clonotype turned up a few times. The V and J genes are TRBV30 and TRBJ2-3; 10 bases are shared with TRBD2. The V segment lost 4 bases and the J segment 2 bases; nucleotides outside the gene matches: 3. Per the germline V gene, CDR1 is GTSNPN and CDR2 is SVGIG (reference sequence). The CDR3 has 14 residues. The CDR3, as DNA: TGTGCCTGGACGACTAGCGGGCCCACAGATACGCAGTATTTT. Its protein is CAWTTSGPTDTQYF.